This T cell receptor (beta chain) was profiled in a study of T cells after yellow fever vaccination. General study results and limits: The secondary response peaked faster, at day 5 versus 15, but was weaker. Abundant bulk-derived clonotypes could contaminate FACS-sorted repertoires. Subsequent booster samples again held most clones from primary vaccination (96% CD4, about 90% CD8).

5'RACE template switching generated TCR cDNA, adding a universal primer site and UMIs. TCRdb reprocessed the 5' RACE reads with MiXCR, giving one entry per CDR3 protein. The data hold 620,000 or so distinct CDR3 sequences, with around 12% observed a single time. For this clonotype: Its antigen is undetermined.

Germline V gene sequence: CDR1 DFQATT, CDR2 SNEGSKA (reference sequence). The CDR3 consists of 15 residues. Trimming cost V 0 bases and J 4 bases, with 16 bases left between them. The chain carries TRBV20-1 and TRBJ2-7; D remains ambiguous. The material was PBMCs, obtained on the day of the yellow fever booster vaccination. The TCR sequence derives from a man aged 30 to 45 who received the YFV17D yellow fever vaccine. The CDR3 spells CSARDVRTELYEQYF. The CDR3 DNA reads as TGCAGTGCTAGAGATGTGAGAACAGAACTATACGAGCAGTACTTC.